Following are 11 T cell receptor beta chains from one sample sequenced in a study of shared clonotypes between healthy human individuals. The table came from immunoSEQ multiplex PCR; TCRdb's copy has only in-frame clones and leaves some out. The sample lists about 960,000 clones, approximately 76% occurring once. Input material: memory CD4+ T cells sorted from blood. Subset defined: CD45RA-negative fraction. The receptor source for this set is a young man in good health.

This sequence joins TRBV6-5 and TRBJ2-1; 10 bases fit TRBD2. CDR1 is MNHEY and CDR2 is SVGAGI in the germline V gene. The CDR3 sequence is 15 residues long. With V trimmed by 4 bases and J by 7 bases, 7 bases remained unmatched. CDR3 protein: CASSSSGRTGNEQFF. In DNA form, the CDR3 reads TGTGCCAGCAGTTCTAGCGGGAGAACAGGGAATGAGCAGTTCTTC.

The chain has TRBV23-1 and TRBJ1-2; D gene uncertain. TRBV23-1 is filed as an ORF, its function uncertain. The germline V and J ends were trimmed by 6 bases and 8 bases, with 16 bases remaining between them. The length of the CDR3 is 13 residues. The CDR3 DNA reads as TGCGCCAGCAGCCGCCGCGGAAAGAGCGGCTACACCTTC. This codes for CASSRRGKSGYTF.

The V and J genes are TRBV4-1 and TRBJ2-2; 9 positions match TRBD1. CDR1 MGHRA and CDR2 YSYEKL come from the germline V gene. This CDR3 is built from 16 residues. The V and J ends lost 3 bases and 6 bases, in that order; junction bases with no gene match: 8. Written as DNA, the CDR3 is TGCGCCAGCAGCCAGGGACCGGGACAGGGTGCCGGGGAGCTGTTTTTT. Its protein is CASSQGPGQGAGELFF.

For this clone: Other DNA sequences within the sample encode an identical CDR3. The V and J genes are TRBV2 and TRBJ2-5; 11 bases map to TRBD2. With 6 bases clipped from V and 2 bases from J, the junction kept 2 bases outside the gene matches. The germline V gene has CDR1 SNHLY and CDR2 FYNNEI. This CDR3 comprises 14 residues. CDR3 nucleotides: TGTGCCAGCAGCCGACTAGCGGGACAAGAGACCCAGTACTTC. The encoded protein is CASSRLAGQETQYF. Drawing the rest from reference TRBV2 and TRBJ2-5, the complete variable domain is EPEVTQTPSHQVTQMGQEVILRCVPISNHLYFYWYRQILGQKVEFLVSFYNNEISEKSEIFDDQFSVERPDGSNFTLKIRSTKLEDSAMYFCASSRLAGQETQYFGPGTRLLVL.

The chain recombines TRBV7-2 with TRBJ1-1, with D unclear. The V gene lost 2 bases and the J gene lost 8 bases, with 9 bases spanning the gap. CDR1 SGHTA and CDR2 FQGNSA come from the germline V gene. The CDR3 loop spans 12 amino acids. The CDR3 reads CASSLILGEAFF. CDR3 in DNA: TGTGCCAGCAGCTTAATACTGGGAGAAGCTTTCTTT.

The chain couples TRBV5-4 to TRBJ1-2, with 9 bases that match TRBD1. V was clipped by 4 bases and J by 4 bases; unmatched bases: 8. The CDR3 sequence is 15 residues long. The germline CDR1 and CDR2 sequences are SGHNT and YYREEE (reference sequence). The CDR3 DNA reads as TGTGCCAGCAGCACTCAACAGGGGGCGGGCTATGGCTACACCTTC. Protein: CASSTQQGAGYGYTF.

The chain is built from TRBV30 and TRBJ2-1; no reliable D call. The CDR3 sequence is 14 residues long. The V gene lost 2 bases and the J gene lost 0 bases, with 8 bases spanning the gap. From germline, CDR1 is GTSNPN and CDR2 SVGIG (reference sequence). CDR3 protein: CAWSTSSSYNEQFF. The CDR3 DNA sequence: TGTGCCTGGAGTACGAGCAGCTCCTACAATGAGCAGTTCTTC.

The chain carries TRBV29-1 and TRBJ2-3, with TRBD2 matching over 14 bases. CDR3 length: 14 residues. The trim removed 7 bases at V and 3 bases at J, leaving 3 bases unmatched. Germline V gives CDR1 SQVTM, CDR2 ANQGSEA. The CDR3 DNA is TGCAGCGGTCGACTAGCGGGAGGGACAGATACGCAGTATTTT. Amino acid sequence: CSGRLAGGTDTQYF.

The chain is built from TRBV7-9 and TRBJ1-4, with 7 bases fitting TRBD1. CDR1 and CDR2 (germline): SEHNR, FQNEAQ (reference sequence). Trimming took 5 bases from V and 12 from J; bases not matched to a gene: 15. This CDR3 has 15 residues. In DNA form, the CDR3 reads TGTGCCAGCAGCGTAGACGGGACAGCTAGGGATGAACTGTTTTTT. Protein product: CASSVDGTARDELFF.

There are many counts of this clone. Other DNA sequences in the sample encode the same CDR3. The V and J genes are TRBV4-2 and TRBJ2-1; D possibly corresponds to TRBD2 (6 bases). Germline CDR1 is LGHNA and CDR2 is YNFKEQ. The CDR3 loop spans 15 amino acids. V was clipped by 5 bases and J by 3 bases, with 14 bases between them. CDR3 protein: CASSVDGRIYNEQFF. CDR3 nucleotide sequence: TGTGCCAGCAGCGTGGACGGGAGAATCTACAATGAGCAGTTCTTC.

The J gene is TRBJ1-4, the V gene TRBV23-1, with a weak D call TRBD1 (5 bases). TRBV23-1 is annotated as an ORF whose role is uncertain. Trimming took 3 bases from V and 0 from J, leaving 11 bases between them. This CDR3 has 16 residues. The CDR3 loop is CASSQKRQPTNEKLFF. CDR3 coding DNA: TGCGCCAGCAGTCAGAAACGACAGCCAACTAATGAAAAACTGTTTTTT.